This TCR beta chain emerged from a study of T cell responses to AZD1222 COVID-19 vaccine. Assay: immunoSEQ multiplex PCR; the TCRdb copy retains only in-frame clones and omits some. The table records some 150,000 clones, about 88% of them present only once. V shed 4 bases, J shed 5 bases, and the junction held 16 bases outside the gene matches. This CDR3 is built from 17 residues. Per germline, CDR1 LGHDT and CDR2 YNNKEL (reference sequence). This TCR derives from an adult in good health. This specimen was peripheral blood, taken on day 0 of AZD1222 vaccination. V and J are TRBV3-1 (or the pseudogene TRBV3-2) and TRBJ2-5; 7 bases align to TRBD2. The CDR3 DNA follows: TGTGCCAGCAGCCCGTTCGGCGGGGGAGTAGGCTTGGAGACCCAGTACTTC. As protein: CASSPFGGGVGLETQYF.